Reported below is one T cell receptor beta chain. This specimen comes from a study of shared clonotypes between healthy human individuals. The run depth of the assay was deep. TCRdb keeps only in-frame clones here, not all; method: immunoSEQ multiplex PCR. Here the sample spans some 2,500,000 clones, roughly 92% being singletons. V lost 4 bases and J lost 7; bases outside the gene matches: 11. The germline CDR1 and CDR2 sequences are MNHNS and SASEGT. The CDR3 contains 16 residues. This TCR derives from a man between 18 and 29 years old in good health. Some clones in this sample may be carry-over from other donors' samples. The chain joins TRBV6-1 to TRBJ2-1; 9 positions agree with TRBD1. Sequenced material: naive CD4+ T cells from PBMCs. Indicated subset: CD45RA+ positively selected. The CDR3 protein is CASSGYRDRAGNEQFF. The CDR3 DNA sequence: TGTGCCAGCAGTGGCTACCGGGACAGGGCAGGGAATGAGCAGTTCTTC.